This T cell receptor beta chain is drawn from a study of blood T cell repertoires in COVID-19. Across the study: The United States, Italy and Spain were the sources of the acute and convalescent COVID-19 samples.

Method: immunoSEQ multiplex PCR; TCRdb's copy keeps in-frame clones and lacks some. The sample consists of around 480,000 clones, roughly 87% of them appearing once. The CDR3 spans 13 residues. CDR1 SNHLY and CDR2 FYNNEI come from the germline V gene. Deletions cut 5 bases from V and 2 bases from J, with 7 bases between. Participants were placed into cohorts based on the clinical history they reported. Donors of Cohort 3 who recovered were those that had two negative PCRs, clearance, or symptom resolution. This TCR was sampled from a woman aged 18-29 years who had recovered from COVID-19. V and J are TRBV2 and TRBJ1-3; D not resolved. Material: PBMCs or T cells enriched from blood (not recorded which). The CDR3 DNA reads as TGTGCCAGCAGTCGGGGTCCTGGAAACACCATATATTTT. The encoded protein is CASSRGPGNTIYF.